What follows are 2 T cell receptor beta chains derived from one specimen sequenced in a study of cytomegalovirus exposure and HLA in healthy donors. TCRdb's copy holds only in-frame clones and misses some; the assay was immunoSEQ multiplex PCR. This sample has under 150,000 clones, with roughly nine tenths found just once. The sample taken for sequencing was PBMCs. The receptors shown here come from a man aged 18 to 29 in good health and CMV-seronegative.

CDR3 amino acids: CAWSAQQGAINEKLFF. The CDR3 DNA reads TGTGCCTGGAGTGCCCAACAGGGGGCGATTAATGAAAAACTGTTTTTT. The chain links TRBV30 to TRBJ1-4; 9 nucleotides match TRBD1. This CDR3 is 16 amino acids long. From germline, CDR1 is GTSNPN and CDR2 SVGIG (reference sequence). The trim removed 1 base at V and 4 bases at J, leaving 7 bases unmatched.

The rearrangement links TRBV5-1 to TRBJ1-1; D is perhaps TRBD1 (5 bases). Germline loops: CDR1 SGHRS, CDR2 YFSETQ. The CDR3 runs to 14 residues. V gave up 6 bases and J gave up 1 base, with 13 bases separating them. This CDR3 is CASTAGPTNTEAFF. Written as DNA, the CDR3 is TGCGCCAGCACCGCGGGGCCGACGAACACTGAAGCTTTCTTT.